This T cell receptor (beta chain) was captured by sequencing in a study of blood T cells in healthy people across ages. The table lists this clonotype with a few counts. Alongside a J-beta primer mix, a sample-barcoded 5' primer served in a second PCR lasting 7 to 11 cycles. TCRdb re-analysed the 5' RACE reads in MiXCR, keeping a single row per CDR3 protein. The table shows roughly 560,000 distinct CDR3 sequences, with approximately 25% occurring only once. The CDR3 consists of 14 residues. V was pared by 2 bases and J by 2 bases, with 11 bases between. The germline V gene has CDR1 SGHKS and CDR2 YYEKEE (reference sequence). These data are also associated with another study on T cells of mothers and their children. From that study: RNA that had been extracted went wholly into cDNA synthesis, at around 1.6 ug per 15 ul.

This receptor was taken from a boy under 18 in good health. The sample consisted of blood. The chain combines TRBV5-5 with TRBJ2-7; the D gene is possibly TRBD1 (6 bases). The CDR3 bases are TGTGCCAGCAGCTTTCCGGGACATACCTACGAGCAGTACTTC. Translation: CASSFPGHTYEQYF.